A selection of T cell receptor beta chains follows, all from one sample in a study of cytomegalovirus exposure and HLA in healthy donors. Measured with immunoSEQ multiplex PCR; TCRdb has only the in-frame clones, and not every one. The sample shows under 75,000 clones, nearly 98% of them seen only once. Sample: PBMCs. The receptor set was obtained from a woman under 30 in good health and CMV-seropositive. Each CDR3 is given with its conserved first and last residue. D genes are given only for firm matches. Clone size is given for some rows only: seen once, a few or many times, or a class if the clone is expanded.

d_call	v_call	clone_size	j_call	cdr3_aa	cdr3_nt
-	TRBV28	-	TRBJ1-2	CASRTGSYYGYTF	TGTGCCAGCAGAACAGGGAGCTACTATGGCTACACCTTC
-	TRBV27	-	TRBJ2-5	CASSTTGYQETQYF	TGTGCCAGCAGTACCACAGGGTACCAAGAGACCCAGTACTTC
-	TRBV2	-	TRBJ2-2	CASSDAGSGNSGELFF	TGTGCCAGCAGTGATGCCGGGAGCGGTAATTCCGGGGAGCTGTTTTTT
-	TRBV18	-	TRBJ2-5	CASSPQVQETQYF	TGTGCCAGCTCACCTCAGGTCCAAGAGACCCAGTACTTC
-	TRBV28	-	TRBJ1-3	CASSSGGDSSGNTIYF	TGTGCCAGCAGTTCGGGGGGAGATAGCTCTGGAAACACCATATATTTT
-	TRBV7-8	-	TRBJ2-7	CASSLVVGGGGHEQYF	TGTGCCAGCAGCTTAGTTGTCGGCGGAGGAGGGCACGAGCAGTACTTC
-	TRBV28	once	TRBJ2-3	CASSLYGRGGTTDTQYF	TGTGCCAGCAGTTTATATGGTCGTGGCGGGACCACAGATACGCAGTATTTT
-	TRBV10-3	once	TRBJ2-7	CAISEDETTIREQYF	TGTGCCATCAGTGAAGATGAGACGACTATCAGGGAGCAGTACTTC
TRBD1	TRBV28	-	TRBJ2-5	CASSNRGFPQETQYF	TGTGCCAGCAGCAACAGGGGGTTTCCTCAAGAGACCCAGTACTTC
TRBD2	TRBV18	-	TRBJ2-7	CASSHSGSPSYEQYF	TGTGCCAGCTCTCATAGCGGGAGTCCCTCCTACGAGCAGTACTTC
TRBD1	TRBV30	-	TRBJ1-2	CAWVKTGQSYGYTF	TGTGCCTGGGTCAAGACGGGACAGTCCTATGGCTACACCTTC
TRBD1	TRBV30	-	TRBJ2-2	CAWSRDRGRAGELFF	TGTGCCTGGAGTCGGGACAGGGGGCGAGCCGGGGAGCTGTTTTTT
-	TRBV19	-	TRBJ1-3	CASSIVGDSGNTIYF	TGTGCCAGTAGTATCGTAGGAGACTCTGGAAACACCATATATTTT
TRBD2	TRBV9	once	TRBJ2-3	CASSTSAGLAGDSTDTQYF	TGTGCCAGCAGCACCTCGGCCGGACTAGCGGGGGATAGCACAGATACGCAGTATTTT
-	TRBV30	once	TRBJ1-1	CAWSGGGMTEAFF	TGTGCCTGGAGTGGTGGGGGGATGACTGAAGCTTTCTTT
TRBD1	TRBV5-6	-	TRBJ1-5	CASSGGQGLSNQPQHF	TGTGCCAGCAGCGGAGGACAGGGCCTTAGCAATCAGCCCCAGCATTTT
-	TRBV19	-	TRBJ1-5	CASSLPRGHRGQPQHF	TGTGCCAGTAGTCTCCCAAGAGGACATCGCGGTCAGCCCCAGCATTTT